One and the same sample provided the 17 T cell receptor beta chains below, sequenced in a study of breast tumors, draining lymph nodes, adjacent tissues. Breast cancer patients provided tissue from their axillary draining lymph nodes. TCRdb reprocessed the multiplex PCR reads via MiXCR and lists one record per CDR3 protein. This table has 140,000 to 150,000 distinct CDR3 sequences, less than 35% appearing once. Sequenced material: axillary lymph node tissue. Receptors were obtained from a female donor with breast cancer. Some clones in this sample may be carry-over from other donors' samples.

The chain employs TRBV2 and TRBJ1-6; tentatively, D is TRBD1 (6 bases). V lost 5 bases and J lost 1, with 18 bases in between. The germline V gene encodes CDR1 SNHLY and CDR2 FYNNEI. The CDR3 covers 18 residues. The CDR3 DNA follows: TGTGCCAGCAGTAAAAGCGGGGGCGCGGGTTCCTATAATTCACCCCTCCACTTT. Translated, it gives CASSKSGGAGSYNSPLHF.

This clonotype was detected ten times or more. Here the CDR3 reads CSARSIWGGLDTQYF. For the CDR3, the DNA is TGCAGTGCTAGGTCGATCTGGGGGGGCCTGGATACGCAGTATTTT. The chain couples TRBV20-1 to TRBJ2-3, with a tentative D call TRBD2 (7 bases). The V gene lost 3 bases and the J gene lost 6 bases, with 19 bases spanning the gap. CDR3 length equals 15 residues. Germline V gene data show CDR1 as DFQATT and CDR2 as SNEGSKA (reference sequence).

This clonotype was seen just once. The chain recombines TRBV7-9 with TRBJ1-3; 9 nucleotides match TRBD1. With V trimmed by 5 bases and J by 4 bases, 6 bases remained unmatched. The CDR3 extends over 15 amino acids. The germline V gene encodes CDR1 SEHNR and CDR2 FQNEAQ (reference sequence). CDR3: CASSPPGTGGNTIYF. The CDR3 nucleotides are TGTGCCAGCAGCCCGCCCGGGACAGGGGGAAACACCATATATTTT.

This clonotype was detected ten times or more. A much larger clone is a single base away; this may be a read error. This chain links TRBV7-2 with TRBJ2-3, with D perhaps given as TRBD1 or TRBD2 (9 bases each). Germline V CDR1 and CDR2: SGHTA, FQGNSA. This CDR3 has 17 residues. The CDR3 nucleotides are TGTGCCAGCAGCTTAGTTGGGACAGGGACTAGCACAGATCCGCAGTATTTT. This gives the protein CASSLVGTGTSTDPQYF.

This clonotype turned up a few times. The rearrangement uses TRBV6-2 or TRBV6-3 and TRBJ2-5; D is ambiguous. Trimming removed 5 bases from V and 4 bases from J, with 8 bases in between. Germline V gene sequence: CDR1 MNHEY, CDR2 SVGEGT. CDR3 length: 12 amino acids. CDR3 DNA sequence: TGTGCCAGCAGTCGGTCCCCAGAGACCCAGTACTTC. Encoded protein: CASSRSPETQYF.

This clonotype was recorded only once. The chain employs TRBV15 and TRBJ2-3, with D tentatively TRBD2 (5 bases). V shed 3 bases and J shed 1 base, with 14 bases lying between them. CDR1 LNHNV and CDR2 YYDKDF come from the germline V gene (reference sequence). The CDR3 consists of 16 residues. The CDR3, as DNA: TGTGCCACCAGCAGCGTAGGTTTTAGCGGCACAGATACGCAGTATTTT. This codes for CATSSVGFSGTDTQYF.

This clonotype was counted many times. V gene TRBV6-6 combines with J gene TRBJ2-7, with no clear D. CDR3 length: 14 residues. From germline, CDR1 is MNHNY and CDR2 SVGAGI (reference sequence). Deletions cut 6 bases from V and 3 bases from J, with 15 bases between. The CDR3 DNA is TGTGCCAGCAGCGAATTGAACCTCGACTACGAGCAGTACGTC. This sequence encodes CASSELNLDYEQYV.

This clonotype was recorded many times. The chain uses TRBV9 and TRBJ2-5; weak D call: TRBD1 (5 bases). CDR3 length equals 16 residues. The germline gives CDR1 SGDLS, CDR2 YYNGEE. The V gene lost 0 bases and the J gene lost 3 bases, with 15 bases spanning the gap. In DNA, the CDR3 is TGTGCCAGCAGCGTAGCTTGGGGCAGTAAAAAAGAGACCCAGTACTTC. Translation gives CASSVAWGSKKETQYF.

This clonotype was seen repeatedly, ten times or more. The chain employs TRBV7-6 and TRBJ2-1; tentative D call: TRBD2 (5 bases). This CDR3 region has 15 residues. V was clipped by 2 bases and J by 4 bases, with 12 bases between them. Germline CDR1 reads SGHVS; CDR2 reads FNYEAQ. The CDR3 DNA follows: TGTGCCAGCAGCTTAACTAACGGGGTGTACAATGAGCAGTTCTTC. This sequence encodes CASSLTNGVYNEQFF.

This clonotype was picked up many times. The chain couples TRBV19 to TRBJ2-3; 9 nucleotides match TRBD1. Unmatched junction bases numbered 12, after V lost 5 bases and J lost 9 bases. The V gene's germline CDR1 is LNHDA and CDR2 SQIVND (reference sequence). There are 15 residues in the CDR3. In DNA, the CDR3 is TGTGCCAGTAGTCCTACGGGACAGGGAGTCCGGACGCAGTATTTT. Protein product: CASSPTGQGVRTQYF.

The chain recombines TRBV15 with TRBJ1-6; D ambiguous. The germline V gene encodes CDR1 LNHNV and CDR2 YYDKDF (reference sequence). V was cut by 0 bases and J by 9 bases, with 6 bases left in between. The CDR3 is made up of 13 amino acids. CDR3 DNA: TGTGCCACCAGCAGAGATCTGCCTTCACCCCTCCACTTT. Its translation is CATSRDLPSPLHF.

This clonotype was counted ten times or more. This chain's CDR3 is CAWSWGPADTQYF. CDR3 nucleotide sequence: TGTGCCTGGAGTTGGGGGCCCGCAGATACGCAGTATTTT. This chain links TRBV30 with TRBJ2-3; maybe TRBD1 (6 bases). Germline V gene sequence: CDR1 GTSNPN, CDR2 SVGIG (reference sequence). The CDR3 is 13 residues long. The V and J ends lost 2 bases and 4 bases respectively, with 10 bases between them. The whole variable domain, remainder taken from reference TRBV30 and TRBJ2-3, is SQTIHQWPATLVQPVGSPLSLECTVEGTSNPNLYWYRQAAGRGLQLLFYSVGIGQISSEVPQNLSASRPQDRQFILSSKKLLLSDSGFYLCAWSWGPADTQYFGPGTRLTVL.

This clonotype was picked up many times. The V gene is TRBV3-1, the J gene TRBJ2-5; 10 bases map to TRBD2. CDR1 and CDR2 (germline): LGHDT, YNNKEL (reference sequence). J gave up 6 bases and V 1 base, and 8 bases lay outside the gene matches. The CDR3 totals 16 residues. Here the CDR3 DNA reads TGTGCCAGCAGCCAAGGGTCTAGCGGGGGTTTGAAGACCCAGTACTTC. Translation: CASSQGSSGGLKTQYF.

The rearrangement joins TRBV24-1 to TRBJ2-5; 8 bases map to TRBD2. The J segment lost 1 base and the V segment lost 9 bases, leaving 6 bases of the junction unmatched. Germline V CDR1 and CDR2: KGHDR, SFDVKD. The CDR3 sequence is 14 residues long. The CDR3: CATQATSGQETQYF. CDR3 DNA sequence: TGTGCCACCCAAGCTACTAGCGGCCAAGAGACCCAGTACTTC.

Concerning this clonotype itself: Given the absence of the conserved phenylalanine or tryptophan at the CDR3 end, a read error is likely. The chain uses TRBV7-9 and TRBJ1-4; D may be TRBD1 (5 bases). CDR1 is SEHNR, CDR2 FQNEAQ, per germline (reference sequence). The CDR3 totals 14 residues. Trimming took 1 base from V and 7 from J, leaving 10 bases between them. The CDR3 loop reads CASSLGQSSEKLFL. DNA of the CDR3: TGTGCCAGCAGCTTAGGACAGTCAAGTGAAAAACTGTTTCTC.

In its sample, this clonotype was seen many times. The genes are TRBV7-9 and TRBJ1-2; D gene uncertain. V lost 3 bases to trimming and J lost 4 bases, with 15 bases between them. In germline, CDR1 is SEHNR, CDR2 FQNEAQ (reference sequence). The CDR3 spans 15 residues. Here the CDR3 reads CASSLTVAATYGYTF. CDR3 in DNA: TGTGCCAGCAGCTTGACCGTGGCAGCGACCTATGGCTACACCTTC.

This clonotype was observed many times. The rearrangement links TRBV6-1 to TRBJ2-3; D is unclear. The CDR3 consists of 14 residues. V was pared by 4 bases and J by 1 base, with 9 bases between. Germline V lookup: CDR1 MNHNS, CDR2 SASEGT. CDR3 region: CASSVAFGTDTQYF. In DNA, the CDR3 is TGTGCCAGCAGTGTAGCTTTTGGCACAGATACGCAGTATTTT.